This TCR beta chain was recovered during a study of T cells in Graves' hyperthyroidism and ophthalmopathy. Amplification targeted TCR beta CDR3 regions from RNA transcripts. Initially, a first-round RT-PCR of the TCR CDR3 employed the HTBI primer set. One entry per CDR3 protein, called by TCRdb with MiXCR from the multiplex PCR reads. The sample yields about 640,000 distinct CDR3 sequences, around 20% seen once. Sequences were obtained from blood. This sequence originates from a man between 25 and 39 years old with Graves' ophthalmopathy.

CDR3 protein: CASSPGRKADTQYF. The DNA of the CDR3 is TGCGCCAGCAGTCCGGGGAGGAAGGCAGATACGCAGTATTTT. The V and J genes are TRBV10-1 and TRBJ2-3; tentative D call: TRBD2 (6 bases). The germline V and J ends were trimmed by 5 bases and 4 bases, with 13 bases remaining between them. Germline V CDR1 and CDR2: WNHNN, SYGVQD (reference sequence). The CDR3 contains 14 residues.